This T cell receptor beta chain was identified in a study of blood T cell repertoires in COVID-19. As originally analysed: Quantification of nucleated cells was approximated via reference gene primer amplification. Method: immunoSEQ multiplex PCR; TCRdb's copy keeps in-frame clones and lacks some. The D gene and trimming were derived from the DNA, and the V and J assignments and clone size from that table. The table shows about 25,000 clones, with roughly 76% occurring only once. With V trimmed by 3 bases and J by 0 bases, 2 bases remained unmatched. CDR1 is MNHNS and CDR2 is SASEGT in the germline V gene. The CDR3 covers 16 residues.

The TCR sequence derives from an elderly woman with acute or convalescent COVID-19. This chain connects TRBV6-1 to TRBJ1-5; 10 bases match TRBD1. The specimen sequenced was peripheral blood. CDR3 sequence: CASSDRDRGSNQPQHF. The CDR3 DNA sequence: TGTGCCAGCAGTGATCGGGACAGGGGTAGCAATCAGCCCCAGCATTTT.